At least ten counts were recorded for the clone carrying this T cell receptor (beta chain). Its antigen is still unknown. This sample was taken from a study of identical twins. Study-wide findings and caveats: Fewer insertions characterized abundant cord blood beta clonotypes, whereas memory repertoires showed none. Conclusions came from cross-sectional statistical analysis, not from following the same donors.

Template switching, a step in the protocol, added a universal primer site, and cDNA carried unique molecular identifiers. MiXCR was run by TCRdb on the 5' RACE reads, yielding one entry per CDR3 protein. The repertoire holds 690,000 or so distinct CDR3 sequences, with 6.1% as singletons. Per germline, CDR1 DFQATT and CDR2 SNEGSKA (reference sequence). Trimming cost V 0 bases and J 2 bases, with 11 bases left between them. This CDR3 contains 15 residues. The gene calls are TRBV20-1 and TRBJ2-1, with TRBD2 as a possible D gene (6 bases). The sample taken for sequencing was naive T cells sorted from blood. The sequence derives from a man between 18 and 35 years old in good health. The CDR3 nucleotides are TGCAGTGCTAGAGATTGGCGGGAAACCTACAATGAGCAGTTCTTC. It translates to CSARDWRETYNEQFF.